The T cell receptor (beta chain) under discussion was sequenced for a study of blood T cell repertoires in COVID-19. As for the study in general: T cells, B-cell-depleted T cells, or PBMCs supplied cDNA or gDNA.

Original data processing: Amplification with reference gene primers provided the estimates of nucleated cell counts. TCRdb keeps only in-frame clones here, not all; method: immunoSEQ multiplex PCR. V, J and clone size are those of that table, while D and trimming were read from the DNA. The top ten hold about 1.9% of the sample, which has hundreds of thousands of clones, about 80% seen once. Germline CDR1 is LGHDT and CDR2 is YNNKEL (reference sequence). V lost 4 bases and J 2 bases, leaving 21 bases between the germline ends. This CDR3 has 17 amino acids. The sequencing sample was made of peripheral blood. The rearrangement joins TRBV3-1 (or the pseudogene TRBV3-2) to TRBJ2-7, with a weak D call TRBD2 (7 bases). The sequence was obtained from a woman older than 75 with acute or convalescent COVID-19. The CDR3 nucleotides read TGTGCCAGCAGCCCCCTCGCGGGAGTTGGGGGGCCCTACGAGCAGTACTTC. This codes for CASSPLAGVGGPYEQYF.